Listed here are 17 T cell receptor beta chains from one sample, sequenced in a study of a mutant IDH1 vaccine in newly diagnosed glioma. Sequencing used immunoSEQ multiplex PCR; TCRdb keeps in-frame clones, though not all of them. The sample gives roughly 48,000 clones, around 80% of which show up once; less than 15% is in the top ten. Time point of the sample: week 35, safety follow-up. One vaccine dose held 300 ug of mutant IDH1 20-mer peptide and came with topical imiquimod. These receptors' targets are unknown. Sequencing was performed on PBMCs, taken from a glioma patient whose treatment included an IDH1 peptide vaccine. The receptor source for this set is a man aged 40-50 years with glioma.

The rearrangement links TRBV29-1 to TRBJ2-4, with TRBD2 identical over 8 bases. The germline gives CDR1 SQVTM, CDR2 ANQGSEA. V lost 0 bases, J lost 2 bases, and 12 bases stayed unmatched. This CDR3 spans 18 amino acids. The DNA for the CDR3 is TGCAGCGTTGAAGACCCAAGGGGCGGGAGGCCGACCAAAAACATTCAGTACTTC. Encoded protein: CSVEDPRGGRPTKNIQYF.

This clone was seen at least ten times. This sequence joins TRBV6-1 and TRBJ1-2; 8 positions match TRBD1. The V gene end was trimmed by 6 bases and the J gene end by 4 bases; junction bases not matched to a gene: 7. There are 14 residues in the CDR3. Germline CDR1 is MNHNS and CDR2 is SASEGT. This CDR3 reads CASSAGQGAYGYTF. CDR3 DNA: TGTGCCAGCAGCGCCGGACAGGGCGCCTATGGCTACACCTTC.

This clone was counted a few times. V gene TRBV2 combines with J gene TRBJ2-1, with D perhaps matching TRBD1 or TRBD2 (5 bases each). Germline assignment: CDR1 SNHLY and CDR2 FYNNEI. The CDR3 totals 16 residues. V lost 5 bases to trimming and J lost 0 bases, with 14 bases between them. The CDR3 spells CASSYNAGSSYNEQFF. In DNA form, the CDR3 reads TGTGCCAGCAGTTATAATGCAGGGAGCTCCTACAATGAGCAGTTCTTC.

This chain uses TRBV29-1 with TRBJ2-7; D gene uncertain. This CDR3 has 12 residues. With 4 bases removed from V and 2 bases from J, the gap between germline ends came to 9 bases. Germline-derived CDR1 and CDR2 are SQVTM and ANQGSEA. The CDR3 DNA is TGCAGCGTTGGGACCATTACCTACGAGCAGTACTTC. Its protein product is CSVGTITYEQYF.

On this clone: One end of the junction fails to match germline, which may point to a read error. The rearrangement uses TRBV7-2 and TRBJ1-1; D is ambiguous. The CDR3 sequence is 13 residues long. Germline lookup yields CDR1 SGHTA and CDR2 FQGNSA. The CDR3 DNA is TGTGCCAGCAGGAAAACCATGAACGCTGAAGCTTTCTTT. This codes for CASRKTMNAEAFF. Based on the CDR3 plus reference TRBV7-2 and TRBJ1-1, the full variable domain is GAGVSQSPSNKVTEKGKDVELRCDPISGHTALYWYRQSLGQGLEFLIYFQGNSAPDKSGLPSDRFSAERTGGSVSTLTIQRTQQEDSAVYLCASRKTMNAEAFFGQGTRLTVV.

This clone was counted only a few times. V usage is TRBV2 and J usage is TRBJ2-2; 7 bases agree with TRBD1. This CDR3 is 13 amino acids long. From germline, CDR1 is SNHLY and CDR2 FYNNEI. The junction had 7 bases not matched to a gene; V was cut back by 10 bases and J by 5 bases. The CDR3 DNA reads as TGTGCCATCCAACCGGGACAGACCGGGGAGCTGTTTTTT. This encodes CAIQPGQTGELFF.

J is TRBJ1-2 and V is TRBV5-6, with a possible D match to TRBD1 (5 bases). Trimming shortened V by 0 bases and J by 8 bases, and 11 bases separated the two germline ends. Germline CDR1 and CDR2: SGHDT and YYEEEE. This CDR3 spans 13 amino acids. CDR3 bases: TGTGCCAGCAGCTTGGAACTTAGGGGCGGCTACACCTTC. As protein: CASSLELRGGYTF. Full variable domain (remainder filled in from reference TRBV5-6 and TRBJ1-2): DAGVTQSPTHLIKTRGQQVTLRCSPKSGHDTVSWYQQALGQGPQFIFQYYEEEERQRGNFPDRFSGHQFPNYSSELNVNALLLGDSALYLCASSLELRGGYTFGSGTRLTVV.

This clone was seen a single time. The genes are TRBV29-1 and TRBJ2-3; 7 nucleotides align to TRBD2. The CDR3 is 17 residues long. Germline-derived CDR1 and CDR2 are SQVTM and ANQGSEA. This CDR3 is CSPRGASGRLAADTQYF. The DNA of the CDR3 is TGCAGTCCCCGTGGGGCTAGCGGAAGGCTAGCAGCAGATACGCAGTATTTT.

This sequence joins TRBV9 and TRBJ1-4; D call uncertain. Trimming shortened V by 0 bases and J by 8 bases, and 11 bases separated the two germline ends. Per the germline V gene, CDR1 is SGDLS and CDR2 is YYNGEE. CDR3 length: 14 amino acids. CDR3 loop: CASSVGVRGEKLFF. For the CDR3, the DNA is TGTGCCAGCAGCGTAGGGGTACGAGGCGAAAAACTGTTTTTT.

The gene calls are TRBV25-1 and TRBJ1-5; no reliable D call. Germline CDR1 and CDR2: MGHDK and SYGVNS. The CDR3 sequence is 15 residues long. The V gene lost 1 base and the J gene lost 2 bases, with 9 bases spanning the gap. Here the CDR3 DNA reads TGTGCCAGCAGTGAATCCGGGTCCGGCAATCAGCCCCAGCATTTT. Translated, it gives CASSESGSGNQPQHF.

This clone was recorded once. The chain employs TRBV29-1 and TRBJ1-2, with D possibly TRBD1 on 5 matching bases. V lost 5 bases, J lost 4 bases, and 11 bases lay in between. Germline V gives CDR1 SQVTM, CDR2 ANQGSEA. This CDR3 region has 12 residues. CDR3 region: CSVPGPIYGYTF. The DNA of the CDR3 is TGCAGCGTTCCGGGACCCATCTATGGCTACACCTTC.

This chain uses TRBV19 with TRBJ1-1; possible D gene TRBD1, 6 bases. This CDR3 is built from 16 residues. Trimming took off 3 bases at V and 1 base at J, with 15 bases between the two ends. The germline V gene encodes CDR1 LNHDA and CDR2 SQIVND (reference sequence). This chain's CDR3 is CASSIGVGGPNTEAFF. The CDR3 DNA follows: TGTGCCAGTAGTATCGGCGTTGGGGGGCCGAACACTGAAGCTTTCTTT.

The chain has TRBV18 and TRBJ1-1, with 7 positions matching TRBD1. With V trimmed by 4 bases and J by 6 bases, 14 bases remained unmatched. Germline CDR1 and CDR2: KGHSH and LQKENI. The CDR3 totals 16 residues. CDR3 coding DNA: TGTGCCAGCTCACGACAGGGAGGGTCCCGTAGGGCTGAAGCTTTCTTT. This codes for CASSRQGGSRRAEAFF.

This chain links TRBV4-3 with TRBJ2-2, with TRBD2 matching over 12 bases. The CDR3 contains 19 residues. The trim removed 4 bases at V and 0 bases at J, leaving 9 bases unmatched. Germline CDR1 is LGHNA and CDR2 is YSLEER. This CDR3 reads CASSPRIGTSGSNTGELFF. CDR3 DNA sequence: TGCGCCAGCAGCCCAAGAATAGGGACTAGCGGGTCGAACACCGGGGAGCTGTTTTTT.

The chain uses TRBV7-2 and TRBJ1-1; TRBD1 is a possible D gene (5 bases). Germline V gene sequence: CDR1 SGHTA, CDR2 FQGNSA. This CDR3 is 14 amino acids long. The V end lost 0 bases, the J end lost 4 bases, and 9 bases lay between the germline ends. CDR3 bases: TGTGCCAGCAGCTTAGCGCGAGGGGCCACTGAAGCTTTCTTT. Amino acids: CASSLARGATEAFF.

This chain joins TRBV18 and TRBJ2-7; D remains ambiguous. The germline V gene encodes CDR1 KGHSH and CDR2 LQKENI. The CDR3 contains 13 residues. Trimming left V 3 bases short and J 2 bases short, with 8 bases between. In DNA form, the CDR3 reads TGTGCCAGCTCACCCCAAGGGACCTACGAGCAGTACGTC. It yields the protein CASSPQGTYEQYV.

V usage is TRBV18 and J usage is TRBJ2-7, with 7 positions matching TRBD2. CDR3 length equals 14 residues. CDR1 is KGHSH, CDR2 LQKENI, per germline. Trimming at V came to 2 bases and at J to 5 bases, leaving 6 bases not matched to a gene. The CDR3 is CASSPNPRGDEQYV. The DNA for the CDR3 is TGTGCCAGCTCACCAAACCCCCGGGGGGACGAGCAGTACGTC.